This T cell receptor (beta chain) was observed in a study of Siglec-9 on CD8 T cells in melanoma. This table comes from immunoSEQ multiplex PCR, and its TCRdb copy is limited to in-frame clones, with some not included. The data contain more than 30,000 clones, around 81% of them seen just once; the ten biggest clones take up approximately 2%. The J segment lost 6 bases and the V segment lost 3 bases, leaving 6 bases of the junction unmatched. CDR3 length: 14 residues. From germline, CDR1 is ENHRY and CDR2 SYGVKD. This sequence originates from a human donor in good health. Sequencing was done on a sample of Siglec-9- CD8+ T cells sorted from blood. This chain links TRBV10-3 with TRBJ1-1; 8 bases match TRBD1. DNA for the CDR3: TGTGCCATCAGTGACAGGGGGCGCGATGCTGAAGCTTTCTTT. It codes for CAISDRGRDAEAFF.